This TCR beta chain came from a study of blood T cell repertoires in COVID-19. Study-wide context: Spain, Italy and the United States supplied samples that represented acute and convalescent COVID-19. Sources were T cells, B-cell-depleted T cells, or PBMCs; the material itself was cDNA or gDNA.

Authors' data handling: The assay estimated nucleated cells by amplifying reference gene primers. The protocol was immunoSEQ multiplex PCR, while the TCRdb copy is restricted to in-frame clones and leaves out a portion. V and J calls plus clone size are reproduced from that table; the DNA served to infer D and trimming. Here the sample spans roughly 110,000 clones, 70% to 90% being singletons. Germline values: CDR1 SGHRS, CDR2 YFSETQ. The CDR3 consists of 15 residues. The junction had 6 bases not matched to a gene; V was cut back by 3 bases and J by 5 bases. This clone was detected only once. The sequenced material came from peripheral blood. The sequence was collected from a man aged 35 to 55 with acute or convalescent COVID-19. The chain uses TRBV5-1 and TRBJ1-1; 11 positions match TRBD1. The CDR3 sequence is CASSSGTGGRTEAFF. In DNA form, the CDR3 reads TGCGCCAGCAGCTCCGGGACAGGGGGTCGGACTGAAGCTTTCTTT.